Each of the 21 T cell receptor beta chains below was sequenced from the same sample in a study of T cell responses to AZD1222 COVID-19 vaccine. The repertoire was sequenced with immunoSEQ multiplex PCR; TCRdb's copy has only in-frame clones and lacks some. The repertoire holds about 150,000 clones, with under 95% as singletons. This specimen was peripheral blood, taken on day 0 of AZD1222 vaccination. The receptors were sampled from an adult in good health.

The count of this clone is one. The chain recombines TRBV18 with TRBJ1-5, with 9 bases matching TRBD1. CDR3 length equals 12 residues. Germline CDR1 KGHSH, CDR2 LQKENI. V was clipped by 2 bases and J by 16 bases; unmatched bases: 6. For the CDR3, the DNA is TGTGCCAGCTCACCAGGGGACAGGGCCCTCCATTTT. Its protein product is CASSPGDRALHF. The complete variable domain, with remaining parts taken from reference TRBV18 and TRBJ1-5, reads NAGVMQNPRHLVRRRGQEARLRCSPMKGHSHVYWYRQLPEEGLKFMVYLQKENIIDESGMPKERFSAEFPKEGPSILRIQQVVRGDSAAYFCASSPGDRALHFGDGTRLSIL.

The chain couples TRBV2 to TRBJ1-2; D gene ambiguous. Deletions cut 4 bases from V and 2 bases from J, with 8 bases between. Germline values: CDR1 SNHLY, CDR2 FYNNEI. CDR3 length equals 13 residues. As DNA, the CDR3 is TGTGCCAGCAGTGGAGGGCCAAACTATGGCTACACCTTC. It is translated as CASSGGPNYGYTF.

This chain links TRBV7-2 with TRBJ2-7, with 7 bases matching TRBD2. The CDR3 totals 17 residues. Germline-derived CDR1 and CDR2 are SGHTA and FQGNSA. V was pared by 1 base and J by 6 bases, with 15 bases of the junction left unmatched. The CDR3 DNA is TGTGCCAGCAGCTTAGTTGCTAGCGGAAGCAGACGGTCCGAGCAGTACTTC. This translates into CASSLVASGSRRSEQYF.

The rearrangement uses TRBV5-1 and TRBJ2-3, with D maybe TRBD1 (6 bases). The germline V gene has CDR1 SGHRS and CDR2 YFSETQ. The CDR3 contains 15 residues. With 6 bases removed from V and 0 bases from J, the gap between germline ends came to 14 bases. The CDR3 sequence: CASTPGVGSTDTQYF. The CDR3 region has the DNA TGCGCCAGCACCCCAGGGGTCGGTAGCACAGATACGCAGTATTTT.

This chain links TRBV7-9 with TRBJ2-7; D is undetermined. Germline lookup yields CDR1 SEHNR and CDR2 FQNEAQ (reference sequence). The CDR3 extends over 14 amino acids. V lost 1 base and J lost 2, with 9 bases in between. CDR3 bases: TGTGCCAGCAGCTTAGAACTCACCCCCTACGAGCAGTACTTC. Translation gives CASSLELTPYEQYF.

This chain joins TRBV9 and TRBJ1-1; TRBD1 aligns across 10 bases. With V trimmed by 4 bases and J by 4 bases, 7 bases remained unmatched. Germline CDR1 SGDLS, CDR2 YYNGEE. The CDR3 runs 15 residues. Here the CDR3 DNA reads TGTGCCAGCAGCCCGGCCGGGACAGGGGCCACTGAAGCTTTCTTT. It is translated as CASSPAGTGATEAFF.

J is TRBJ2-5 and V is TRBV7-8, with D maybe TRBD2 (7 bases). CDR3 length: 15 residues. Trimming shortened V by 1 base and J by 4 bases, and 13 bases separated the two germline ends. Germline CDR1 and CDR2: SGHVS and FQNEAQ. For the CDR3, the DNA is TGTGCCAGCAGCTTAGAGGCGGGGGCAGGAGAGACCCAGTACTTC. Its translation is CASSLEAGAGETQYF.

The chain has TRBV5-4 and TRBJ1-6; 7 bases match TRBD1. CDR3 length: 16 amino acids. Germline CDR1 is SGHNT and CDR2 is YYREEE (reference sequence). V shed 4 bases, J shed 7 bases, and the junction held 11 bases outside the gene matches. The CDR3 sequence: CASSPPGQPENSPLHF. The CDR3 DNA reads TGTGCCAGCAGCCCACCGGGACAGCCAGAAAATTCACCCCTCCACTTT. Combining the CDR3 with reference TRBV5-4 and TRBJ1-6 gives the whole variable domain ETGVTQSPTHLIKTRGQQVTLRCSSQSGHNTVSWYQQALGQGPQFIFQYYREEENGRGNFPPRFSGLQFPNYSSELNVNALELDDSALYLCASSPPGQPENSPLHFGNGTRLTVT.

The chain has TRBV28 and TRBJ1-6; D is unclear. Germline V CDR1 and CDR2: MDHEN, SYDVKM. Trimming removed 6 bases from V and 4 bases from J, with 16 bases in between. The CDR3 extends over 16 amino acids. The CDR3 nucleotides read TGTGCCAGCAGACTCTGGCCGTCAGATTATAATTCACCCCTCCACTTT. Translating gives CASRLWPSDYNSPLHF.

This clone has a handful of counts. The rearrangement uses TRBV27 and TRBJ2-1; D not certain. The CDR3 is made up of 12 amino acids. The germline V and J ends were trimmed by 0 bases and 7 bases, with 4 bases remaining between them. Per the germline V gene, CDR1 is MNHEY and CDR2 is SMNVEV (reference sequence). The CDR3 sequence: CASSLSGNEQFF. For the CDR3, the DNA is TGTGCCAGCAGTTTATCCGGGAATGAGCAGTTCTTC.

The rearrangement uses TRBV3-1 (or the pseudogene TRBV3-2) and TRBJ2-7; possibly TRBD1 for D (7 bases). CDR1 is LGHDT, CDR2 YNNKEL, per germline (reference sequence). The CDR3 spans 15 residues. V dropped 0 bases and J dropped 2 bases, with 11 bases sitting between them. Written as DNA, the CDR3 is TGTGCCAGCAGCCAAGATGGCAGGGGGGCCTACGAGCAGTACTTC. As protein: CASSQDGRGAYEQYF.

The V and J genes are TRBV7-9 and TRBJ2-7, with 8 bases lining up with TRBD1. CDR1 is SEHNR, CDR2 FQNEAQ, per germline (reference sequence). The CDR3 loop spans 14 amino acids. Unmatched junction bases numbered 2, after V lost 4 bases and J lost 0 bases. The CDR3 bases are TGTGCCAGCAGCTCCGGACAGGGCTCCTACGAGCAGTACTTC. It codes for CASSSGQGSYEQYF.

The chain joins TRBV18 to TRBJ2-7; weak D call: TRBD1 (5 bases). V was trimmed by 4 bases and J by 2 bases, leaving 9 bases between them. The CDR3 is made up of 13 amino acids. In germline, CDR1 is KGHSH, CDR2 LQKENI. The CDR3 nucleotides are TGTGCCAGCTCACGAGACAGTACCTACGAGCAGTACTTC. Translating it yields CASSRDSTYEQYF.

The chain employs TRBV6-5 and TRBJ2-1; 13 positions agree with TRBD2. CDR3 length equals 15 residues. Trimming cost V 4 bases and J 8 bases; bases outside gene matches: 5. Germline CDR1 is MNHEY and CDR2 is SVGAGI. Written as DNA, the CDR3 is TGTGCCAGCAGTTGGACTAGCGGGAGTCGCCATGAGCAGTTCTTC. Translated, it gives CASSWTSGSRHEQFF.

The DNA of the CDR3 is TGTGCCAGCAGCCCGACTAGGGGGACAGGGGCCTTGAGCACTGAAGCTTTCTTT. It encodes CASSPTRGTGALSTEAFF. This chain connects TRBV7-9 to TRBJ1-1, with 10 bases matching TRBD1. The CDR3 has 18 amino acids. Trimming at V came to 5 bases and at J to 4 bases, leaving 16 bases not matched to a gene. The germline CDR1 and CDR2 sequences are SEHNR and FQNEAQ (reference sequence).

In this sample, this clone turned up once. V usage is TRBV3-1 (or the pseudogene TRBV3-2) and J usage is TRBJ2-1; TRBD1 might be the D (5 bases). The CDR3 extends over 17 amino acids. Trimming shortened V by 0 bases and J by 6 bases, and 18 bases separated the two germline ends. Germline CDR1 is LGHDT and CDR2 is YNNKEL (reference sequence). The CDR3 loop reads CASSQDPRIRAGNEQFF. Written as DNA, the CDR3 is TGTGCCAGCAGCCAAGATCCCCGGATCAGGGCCGGCAATGAGCAGTTCTTC.

The chain is built from TRBV15 and TRBJ2-7, with D perhaps given as TRBD1 or TRBD2 (5 bases each). This CDR3 contains 14 residues. Germline loops: CDR1 LNHNV, CDR2 YYDKDF (reference sequence). Trimming took off 1 base at V and 3 bases at J, with 10 bases between the two ends. This CDR3 reads CATSRGGVGYEQYF. CDR3 DNA: TGTGCCACCAGCAGAGGAGGGGTGGGCTACGAGCAGTACTTC. Combining the CDR3 with reference TRBV15 and TRBJ2-7 gives the whole variable domain DAMVIQNPRYQVTQFGKPVTLSCSQTLNHNVMYWYQQKSSQAPKLLFHYYDKDFNNEADTPDNFQSRRPNTSFCFLDIRSPGLGDTAMYLCATSRGGVGYEQYFGPGTRLTVT.

The chain uses TRBV2 and TRBJ2-5, with D perhaps assigned TRBD1 or TRBD2 (5 bases each). The CDR3 has 12 amino acids. Germline CDR1 reads SNHLY; CDR2 reads FYNNEI. With 7 bases removed from V and 2 bases from J, the gap between germline ends came to 8 bases. This CDR3 reads CASMGDQETQYF. The CDR3, as DNA: TGTGCCAGCATGGGGGATCAAGAGACCCAGTACTTC.

The chain combines TRBV6-5 with TRBJ2-7; D is perhaps TRBD1 (5 bases). V was trimmed by 0 bases and J by 0 bases, leaving 6 bases between them. The CDR3 covers 14 residues. Germline-derived CDR1 and CDR2 are MNHEY and SVGAGI. CDR3 sequence (DNA): TGTGCCAGCAGTTACTCGGACAACTCCTACGAGCAGTACTTC. This sequence encodes CASSYSDNSYEQYF.

The chain recombines TRBV28 with TRBJ2-7; 9 nucleotides align to TRBD1. Germline lookup yields CDR1 MDHEN and CDR2 SYDVKM. V lost 5 bases and J lost 7; bases outside the gene matches: 9. This CDR3 comprises 14 residues. CDR3 DNA sequence: TGTGCCAGCAGTCTTGGACAGGGGTGGGGTGAGCAGTACTTC. This encodes CASSLGQGWGEQYF.

On this clone: The same CDR3 also results from other DNA sequences found in this sample. This chain connects TRBV12-3 or TRBV12-4 to TRBJ1-5; D is unclear. This CDR3 has 13 amino acids. Trimming shortened V by 2 bases and J by 7 bases, and 9 bases separated the two germline ends. Written as DNA, the CDR3 is TGTGCCAGCAGTTTACCAGGTGGACAGCCCCAGCATTTT. Protein: CASSLPGGQPQHF.